This T cell receptor beta chain was captured by sequencing in a study of radiation and T cells in renal cell carcinoma. Per germline, CDR1 SGHRS and CDR2 YFSETQ. V lost 0 bases to trimming and J lost 5 bases, with 16 bases between them. The CDR3 sequence is 16 residues long. In its sample, this clone was seen once. The repertoire was sequenced with immunoSEQ multiplex PCR; TCRdb's copy has only in-frame clones and lacks some. The data show some 150,000 clones, roughly 89% seen once. Noted time point: blood 2 weeks post-SBRT. As for treatment: 15 Gy SBRT to primary tumor, nephrectomy 4 weeks later. Blood was sampled at baseline, 2 weeks and 4 weeks after SBRT.

The sequencing here drew on blood, taken from a patient whose treatment included radiotherapy and nephrectomy. This sequence originates from a woman aged 50 to 60 with renal cell carcinoma. This chain connects TRBV5-1 to TRBJ2-3; D unclear. The CDR3 spells CASSLGASLGIDTQYF. In DNA form, the CDR3 reads TGCGCCAGCAGCTTGGGGGCATCCCTTGGTATAGATACGCAGTATTTT.